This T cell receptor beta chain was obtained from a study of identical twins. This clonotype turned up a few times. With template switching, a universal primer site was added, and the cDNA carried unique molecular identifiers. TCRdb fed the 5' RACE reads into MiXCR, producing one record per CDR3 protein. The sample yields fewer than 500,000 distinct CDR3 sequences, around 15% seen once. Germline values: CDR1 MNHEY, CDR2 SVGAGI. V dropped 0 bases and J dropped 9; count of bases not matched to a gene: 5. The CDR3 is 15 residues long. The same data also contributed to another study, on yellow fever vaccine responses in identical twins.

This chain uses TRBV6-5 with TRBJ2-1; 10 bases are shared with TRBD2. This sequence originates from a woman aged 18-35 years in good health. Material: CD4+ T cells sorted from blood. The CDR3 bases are TGTGCCAGCAGTTACTCGGCTAGCGGGAGAATTGAGCAGTTCTTC. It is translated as CASSYSASGRIEQFF.